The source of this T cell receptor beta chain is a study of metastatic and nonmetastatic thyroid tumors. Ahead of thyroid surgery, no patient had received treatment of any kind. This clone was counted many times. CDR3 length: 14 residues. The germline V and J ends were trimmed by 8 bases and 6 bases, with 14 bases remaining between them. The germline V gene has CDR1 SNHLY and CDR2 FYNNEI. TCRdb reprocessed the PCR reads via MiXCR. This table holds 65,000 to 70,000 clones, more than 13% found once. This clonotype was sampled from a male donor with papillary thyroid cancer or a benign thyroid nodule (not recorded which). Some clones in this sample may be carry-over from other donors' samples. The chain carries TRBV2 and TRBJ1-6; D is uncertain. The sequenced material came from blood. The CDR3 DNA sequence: TGTGCCAGCCGACGTGAGCAAAGTAATTCACCCCTCCACTTT. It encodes CASRREQSNSPLHF.